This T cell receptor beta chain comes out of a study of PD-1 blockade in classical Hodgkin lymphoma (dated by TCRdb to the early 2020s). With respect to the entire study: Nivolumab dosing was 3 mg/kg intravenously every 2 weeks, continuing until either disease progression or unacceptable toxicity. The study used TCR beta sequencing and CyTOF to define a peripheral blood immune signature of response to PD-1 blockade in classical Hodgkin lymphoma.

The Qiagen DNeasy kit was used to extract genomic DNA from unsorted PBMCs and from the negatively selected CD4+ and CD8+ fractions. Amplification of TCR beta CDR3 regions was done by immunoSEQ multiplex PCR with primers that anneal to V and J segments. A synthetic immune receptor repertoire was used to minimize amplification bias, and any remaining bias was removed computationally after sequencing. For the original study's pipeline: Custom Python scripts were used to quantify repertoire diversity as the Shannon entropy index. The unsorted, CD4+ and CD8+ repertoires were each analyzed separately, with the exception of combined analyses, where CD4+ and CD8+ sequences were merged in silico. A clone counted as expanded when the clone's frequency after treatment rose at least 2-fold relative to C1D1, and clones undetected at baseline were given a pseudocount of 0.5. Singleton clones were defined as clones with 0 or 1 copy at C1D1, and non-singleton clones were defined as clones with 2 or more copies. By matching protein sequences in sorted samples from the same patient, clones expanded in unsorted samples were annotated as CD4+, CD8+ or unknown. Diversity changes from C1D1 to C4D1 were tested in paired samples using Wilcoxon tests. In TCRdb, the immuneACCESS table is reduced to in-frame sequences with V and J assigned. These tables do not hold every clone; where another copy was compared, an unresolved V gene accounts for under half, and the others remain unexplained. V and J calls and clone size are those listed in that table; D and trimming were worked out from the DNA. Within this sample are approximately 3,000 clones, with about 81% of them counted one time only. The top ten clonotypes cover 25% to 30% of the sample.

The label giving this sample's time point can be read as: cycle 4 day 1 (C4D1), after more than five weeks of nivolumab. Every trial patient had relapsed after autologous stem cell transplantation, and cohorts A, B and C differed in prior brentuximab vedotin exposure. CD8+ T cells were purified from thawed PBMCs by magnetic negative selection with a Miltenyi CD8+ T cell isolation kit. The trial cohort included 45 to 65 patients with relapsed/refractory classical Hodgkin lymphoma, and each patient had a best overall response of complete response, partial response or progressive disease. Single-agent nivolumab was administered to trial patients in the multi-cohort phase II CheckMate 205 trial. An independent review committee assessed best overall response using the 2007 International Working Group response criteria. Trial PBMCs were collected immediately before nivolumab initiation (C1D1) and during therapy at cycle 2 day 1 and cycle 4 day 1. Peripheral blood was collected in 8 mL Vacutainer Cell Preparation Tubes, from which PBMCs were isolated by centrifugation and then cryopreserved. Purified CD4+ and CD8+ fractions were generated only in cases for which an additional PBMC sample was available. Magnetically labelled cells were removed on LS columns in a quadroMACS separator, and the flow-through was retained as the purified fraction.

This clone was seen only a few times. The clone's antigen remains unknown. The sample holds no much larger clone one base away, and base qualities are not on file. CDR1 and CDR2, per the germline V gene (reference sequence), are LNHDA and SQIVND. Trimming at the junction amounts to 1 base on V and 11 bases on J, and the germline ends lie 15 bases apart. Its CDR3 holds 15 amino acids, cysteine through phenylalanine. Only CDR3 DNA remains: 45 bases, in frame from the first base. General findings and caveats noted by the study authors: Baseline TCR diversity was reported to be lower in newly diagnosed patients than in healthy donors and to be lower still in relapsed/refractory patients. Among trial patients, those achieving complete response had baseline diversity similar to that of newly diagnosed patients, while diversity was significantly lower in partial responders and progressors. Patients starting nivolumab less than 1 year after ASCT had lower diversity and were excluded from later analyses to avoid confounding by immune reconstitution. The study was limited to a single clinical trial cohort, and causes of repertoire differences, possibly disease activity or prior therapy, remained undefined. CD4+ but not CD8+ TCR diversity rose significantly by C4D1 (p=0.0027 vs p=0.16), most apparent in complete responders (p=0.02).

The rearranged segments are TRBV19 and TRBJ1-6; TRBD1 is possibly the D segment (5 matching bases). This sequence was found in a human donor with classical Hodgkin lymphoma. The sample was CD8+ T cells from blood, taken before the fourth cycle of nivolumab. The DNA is TGTGCCAGTAGTATAGTGCCCAGGGCCTTGACACCCCTCCACTTT. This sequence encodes CASSIVPRALTPLHF.